This T cell receptor (beta chain) was obtained from a study of cytomegalovirus exposure and HLA in healthy donors. The protocol was immunoSEQ multiplex PCR, while the TCRdb copy is restricted to in-frame clones and leaves out a portion. Of about 130,000 clones detected, nearly 90% appear once; the ten largest clones hold around 1.2%. Sequencing input: PBMCs. The origin of this receptor is a woman aged 18-30 years in good health and CMV-seronegative.

The chain's CDR3 is CASSEGAGGNQPQHF. The CDR3, as DNA: TGTGCCAGCAGTGAAGGGGCGGGGGGCAATCAGCCCCAGCATTTT. V usage is TRBV6-1 and J usage is TRBJ1-5; possible D gene TRBD1, 5 bases. The CDR3 has 15 amino acids. The germline V and J ends were trimmed by 1 base and 2 bases, with 9 bases remaining between them. Germline V CDR1 and CDR2: MNHNS, SASEGT.